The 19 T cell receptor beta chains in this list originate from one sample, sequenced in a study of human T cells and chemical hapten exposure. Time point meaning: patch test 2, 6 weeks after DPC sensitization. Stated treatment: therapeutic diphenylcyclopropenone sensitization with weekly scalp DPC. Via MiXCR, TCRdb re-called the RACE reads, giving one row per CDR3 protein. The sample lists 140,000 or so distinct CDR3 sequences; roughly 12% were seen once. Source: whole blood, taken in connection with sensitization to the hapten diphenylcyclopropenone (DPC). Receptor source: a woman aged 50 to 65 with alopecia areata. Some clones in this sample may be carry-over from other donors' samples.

Here the CDR3 reads CASSFYQGANTGELFF. Written as DNA, the CDR3 is TGTGCCAGCAGTTTCTATCAGGGGGCAAACACCGGGGAGCTGTTTTTT. V usage is TRBV27 and J usage is TRBJ2-2; 8 nucleotides match TRBD1. The V gene's germline CDR1 is MNHEY and CDR2 SMNVEV (reference sequence). There are 16 residues in the CDR3. V lost 3 bases and J lost 2; bases outside the gene matches: 5.

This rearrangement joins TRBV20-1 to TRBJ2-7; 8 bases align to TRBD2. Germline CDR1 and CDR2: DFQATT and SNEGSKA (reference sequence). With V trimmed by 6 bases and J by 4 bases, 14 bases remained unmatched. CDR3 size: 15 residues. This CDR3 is CSANSHSGIRYEQYF. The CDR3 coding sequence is TGCAGTGCAAATTCCCATAGCGGGATAAGATACGAGCAGTACTTC.

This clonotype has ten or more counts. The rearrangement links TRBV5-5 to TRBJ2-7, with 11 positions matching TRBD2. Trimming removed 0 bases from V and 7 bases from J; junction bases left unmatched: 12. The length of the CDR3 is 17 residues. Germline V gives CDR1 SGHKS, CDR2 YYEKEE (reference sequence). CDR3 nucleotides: TGTGCCAGCAGCTTGGAGGTCTTTCCTAGCGGGAGGACGGAGCAGTACTTC. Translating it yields CASSLEVFPSGRTEQYF.

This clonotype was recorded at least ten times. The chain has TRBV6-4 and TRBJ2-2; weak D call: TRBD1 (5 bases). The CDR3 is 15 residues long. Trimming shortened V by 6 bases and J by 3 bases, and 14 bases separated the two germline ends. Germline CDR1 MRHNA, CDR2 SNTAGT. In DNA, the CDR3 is TGTGCCAGCAGCCCCAGTCAGGGTGACACCGGGGAGCTGTTTTTT. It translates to CASSPSQGDTGELFF.

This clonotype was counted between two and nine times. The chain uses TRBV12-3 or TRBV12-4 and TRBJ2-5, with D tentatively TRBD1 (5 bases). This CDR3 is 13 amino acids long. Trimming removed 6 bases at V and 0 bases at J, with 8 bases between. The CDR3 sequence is CASRNRYQETQYF. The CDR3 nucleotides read TGTGCCAGCAGGAACAGGTACCAAGAGACCCAGTACTTC.

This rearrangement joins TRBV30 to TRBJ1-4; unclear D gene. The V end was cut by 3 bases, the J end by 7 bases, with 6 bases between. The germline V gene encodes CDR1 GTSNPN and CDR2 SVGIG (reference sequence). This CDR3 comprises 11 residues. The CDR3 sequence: CAWRGSEKLFF. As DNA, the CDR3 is TGTGCCTGGAGAGGGAGTGAAAAACTGTTTTTT.

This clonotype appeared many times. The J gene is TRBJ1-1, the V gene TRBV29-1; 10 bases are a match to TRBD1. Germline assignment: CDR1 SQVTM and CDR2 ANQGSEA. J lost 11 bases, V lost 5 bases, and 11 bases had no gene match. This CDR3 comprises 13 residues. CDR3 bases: TGCAGCGTTAGCCCGCCGGGACAGGGGTTGGCTTTCTTT. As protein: CSVSPPGQGLAFF.

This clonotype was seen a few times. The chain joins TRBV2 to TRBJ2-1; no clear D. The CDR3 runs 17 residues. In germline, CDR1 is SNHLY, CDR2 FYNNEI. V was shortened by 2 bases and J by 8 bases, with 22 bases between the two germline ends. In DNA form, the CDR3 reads TGTGCCAGCAGTGAATCCCTGGCGGTCACCCTTTTGGATGAGCAGTTCTTC. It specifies CASSESLAVTLLDEQFF.

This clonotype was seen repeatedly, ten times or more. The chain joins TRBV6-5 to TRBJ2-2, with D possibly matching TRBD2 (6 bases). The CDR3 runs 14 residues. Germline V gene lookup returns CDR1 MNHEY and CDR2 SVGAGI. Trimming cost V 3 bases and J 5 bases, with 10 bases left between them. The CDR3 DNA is TGTGCCAGCAGTTATGGCGGGAATACCGGGGAGCTGTTTTTT. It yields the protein CASSYGGNTGELFF.

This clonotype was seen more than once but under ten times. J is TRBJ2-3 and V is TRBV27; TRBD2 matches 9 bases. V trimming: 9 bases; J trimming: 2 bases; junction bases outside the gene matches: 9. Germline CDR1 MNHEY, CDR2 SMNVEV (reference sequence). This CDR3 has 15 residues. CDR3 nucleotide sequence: TGTGCCAGTTCGAGCGGGAGGCTGAACACAGATACGCAGTATTTT. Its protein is CASSSGRLNTDTQYF.

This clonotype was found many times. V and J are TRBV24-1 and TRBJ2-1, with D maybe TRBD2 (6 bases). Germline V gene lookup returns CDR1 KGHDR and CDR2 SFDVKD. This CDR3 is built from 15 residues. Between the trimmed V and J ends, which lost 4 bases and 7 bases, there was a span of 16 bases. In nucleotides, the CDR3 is TGTGCCACCAGTGAAGCCGGGACTTTCGTAAATGAGCAGTTCTTC. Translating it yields CATSEAGTFVNEQFF.

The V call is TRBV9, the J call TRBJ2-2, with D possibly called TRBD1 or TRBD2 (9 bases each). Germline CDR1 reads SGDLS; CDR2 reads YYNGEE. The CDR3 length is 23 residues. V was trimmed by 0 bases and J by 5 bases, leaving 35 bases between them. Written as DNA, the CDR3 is TGTGCCAGCAGCGTAGGTCTGGGACAGGGCTTGGCTAGCGGGACCCTACGAACCGGGGAGCTGTTTTTT. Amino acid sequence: CASSVGLGQGLASGTLRTGELFF. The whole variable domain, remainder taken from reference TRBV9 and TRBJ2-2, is DSGVTQTPKHLITATGQRVTLRCSPRSGDLSVYWYQQSLDQGLQFLIQYYNGEERAKGNILERFSAQQFPDLHSELNLSSLELGDSALYFCASSVGLGQGLASGTLRTGELFFGEGSRLTVL.

In DNA, the CDR3 is TGTGCCAGCAGTGAAGAAGCCCGGGGCGAGCAGTACTTC. Residues: CASSEEARGEQYF. The chain carries TRBV2 and TRBJ2-7; a possible D gene is TRBD2 (5 bases). CDR3 length: 13 amino acids. V gave up 1 base and J gave up 6 bases, with 10 bases separating them. Germline V lookup: CDR1 SNHLY, CDR2 FYNNEI.

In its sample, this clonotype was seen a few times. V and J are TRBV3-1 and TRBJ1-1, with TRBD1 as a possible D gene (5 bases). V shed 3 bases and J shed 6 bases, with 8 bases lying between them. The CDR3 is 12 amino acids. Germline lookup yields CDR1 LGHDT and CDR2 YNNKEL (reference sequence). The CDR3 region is CASSHRQSEAFF. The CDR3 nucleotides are TGTGCCAGCAGCCATCGACAGTCTGAAGCTTTCTTT.

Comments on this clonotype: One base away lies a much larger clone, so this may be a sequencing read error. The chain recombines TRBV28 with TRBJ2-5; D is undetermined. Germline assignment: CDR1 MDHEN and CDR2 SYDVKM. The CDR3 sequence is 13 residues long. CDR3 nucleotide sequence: TGTGCCAGCAGTTTGGTCGCCCAAGAGACCGAGTACTTC. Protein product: CASSLVAQETEYF.

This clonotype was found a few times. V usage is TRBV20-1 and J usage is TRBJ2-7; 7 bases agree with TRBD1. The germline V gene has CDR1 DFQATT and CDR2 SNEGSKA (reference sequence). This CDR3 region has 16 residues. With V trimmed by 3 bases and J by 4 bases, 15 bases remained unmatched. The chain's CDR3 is CSARDHRGRTLYEQYF. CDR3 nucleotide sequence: TGCAGTGCTAGGGACCACAGGGGTCGGACTCTATACGAGCAGTACTTC.

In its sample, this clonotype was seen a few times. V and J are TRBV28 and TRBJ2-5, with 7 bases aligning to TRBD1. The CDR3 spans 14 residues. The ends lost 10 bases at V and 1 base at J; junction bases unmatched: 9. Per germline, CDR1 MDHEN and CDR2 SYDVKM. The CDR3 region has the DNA TGTGCCACCAATCTACAGGGGCCCCAAGAGACCCAGTACTTC. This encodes CATNLQGPQETQYF.

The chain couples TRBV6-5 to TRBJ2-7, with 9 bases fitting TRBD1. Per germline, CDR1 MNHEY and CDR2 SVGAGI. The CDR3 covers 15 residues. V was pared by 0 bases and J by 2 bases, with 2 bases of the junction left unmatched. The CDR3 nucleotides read TGTGCCAGCAGTTACTCGGGACAGGGCCCCTACGAGCAGTACTTC. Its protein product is CASSYSGQGPYEQYF.

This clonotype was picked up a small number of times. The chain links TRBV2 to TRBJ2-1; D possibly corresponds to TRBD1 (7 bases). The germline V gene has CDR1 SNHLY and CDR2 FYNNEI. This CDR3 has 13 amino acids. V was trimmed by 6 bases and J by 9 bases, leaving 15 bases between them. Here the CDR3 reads CASRGGQPGEQFF. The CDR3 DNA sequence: TGTGCCAGCAGGGGGGGACAGCCGGGTGAGCAGTTCTTC.